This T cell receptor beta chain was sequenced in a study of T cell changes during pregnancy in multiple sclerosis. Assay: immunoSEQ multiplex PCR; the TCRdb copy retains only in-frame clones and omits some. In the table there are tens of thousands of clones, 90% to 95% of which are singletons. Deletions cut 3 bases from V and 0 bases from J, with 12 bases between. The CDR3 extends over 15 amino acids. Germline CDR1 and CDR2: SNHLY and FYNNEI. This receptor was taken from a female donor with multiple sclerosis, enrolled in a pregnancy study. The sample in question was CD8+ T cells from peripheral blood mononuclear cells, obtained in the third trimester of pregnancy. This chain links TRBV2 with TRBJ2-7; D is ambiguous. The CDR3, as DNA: TGTGCCAGCAGTGAGTGGCGGTCGAGCTCCTACGAGCAGTACTTC. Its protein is CASSEWRSSSYEQYF.